The 5 T cell receptor beta chains below come from one sample, sequenced in a study of shared clonotypes between healthy human individuals. Libraries were prepared by immunoSEQ multiplex PCR; TCRdb keeps only in-frame clonotypes and omits some of them. This table has about 980,000 clones, less than 85% appearing once. The sequencing input was memory CD4+ T cells sorted from blood. Noted subset: CD45RA-negative fraction. The source of these receptors is a man between 18 and 35 years old in good health.

The chain combines TRBV5-4 with TRBJ1-5, with 9 bases matching TRBD1. Germline CDR1 SGHNT, CDR2 YYREEE (reference sequence). This CDR3 comprises 16 residues. The V and J ends lost 4 bases and 2 bases, in that order; junction bases with no gene match: 7. The CDR3 nucleotides read TGTGCCAGCAGCGCTAAGACAGGGGGAGGCAATCAGCCCCAGCATTTT. It yields the protein CASSAKTGGGNQPQHF.

Written as DNA, the CDR3 is TGTGCCAGCAGCTTGGCTTTCTCAGATACGCAGTATTTT. Its protein product is CASSLAFSDTQYF. The chain links TRBV5-6 to TRBJ2-3; D is undetermined. The CDR3 totals 13 residues. Germline V lookup: CDR1 SGHDT, CDR2 YYEEEE. V shed 0 bases and J shed 4 bases, with 6 bases lying between them.

This clone has only a few counts. The chain employs TRBV5-1 and TRBJ2-7; TRBD1 matches at 9 bases. V lost 5 bases to trimming and J lost 5 bases; unmatched junction nucleotides: 8. Germline V gene data show CDR1 as SGHRS and CDR2 as YFSETQ. The CDR3 contains 14 residues. DNA of the CDR3: TGCGCCAGCAGATTTCGGGACAGGGCGGACGAGCAGTACTTC. This gives the protein CASRFRDRADEQYF. Supplemented by reference TRBV5-1 and TRBJ2-7, the full variable domain reads KAGVTQTPRYLIKTRGQQVTLSCSPISGHRSVSWYQQTPGQGLQFLFEYFSETQRNKGNFPGRFSGRQFSNSRSEMNVSTLELGDSALYLCASRFRDRADEQYFGPGTRLTVT.

The chain couples TRBV10-3 to TRBJ1-6, with D perhaps matching TRBD1 (5 bases). This CDR3 spans 16 amino acids. The V gene lost 10 bases and the J gene lost 6 bases, with 22 bases spanning the gap. Germline CDR1 is ENHRY and CDR2 is SYGVKD. This chain's CDR3 is CATRVGTGLGNSPLHF. In nucleotides, the CDR3 is TGTGCCACCCGGGTGGGGACTGGCCTTGGTAATTCACCCCTCCACTTT.

The chain recombines TRBV5-6 with TRBJ2-3, with 11 bases fitting TRBD2. J lost 1 base, V lost 4 bases, and 5 bases had no gene match. There are 16 residues in the CDR3. Germline V gene data show CDR1 as SGHDT and CDR2 as YYEEEE. The CDR3 here is CASSTGTSGRTDTQYF. The CDR3 DNA sequence: TGTGCCAGCAGCACCGGGACTAGCGGCCGCACAGATACGCAGTATTTT. Full variable domain (outside the CDR3, taken from reference TRBV5-6 and TRBJ2-3): DAGVTQSPTHLIKTRGQQVTLRCSPKSGHDTVSWYQQALGQGPQFIFQYYEEEERQRGNFPDRFSGHQFPNYSSELNVNALLLGDSALYLCASSTGTSGRTDTQYFGPGTRLTVL.